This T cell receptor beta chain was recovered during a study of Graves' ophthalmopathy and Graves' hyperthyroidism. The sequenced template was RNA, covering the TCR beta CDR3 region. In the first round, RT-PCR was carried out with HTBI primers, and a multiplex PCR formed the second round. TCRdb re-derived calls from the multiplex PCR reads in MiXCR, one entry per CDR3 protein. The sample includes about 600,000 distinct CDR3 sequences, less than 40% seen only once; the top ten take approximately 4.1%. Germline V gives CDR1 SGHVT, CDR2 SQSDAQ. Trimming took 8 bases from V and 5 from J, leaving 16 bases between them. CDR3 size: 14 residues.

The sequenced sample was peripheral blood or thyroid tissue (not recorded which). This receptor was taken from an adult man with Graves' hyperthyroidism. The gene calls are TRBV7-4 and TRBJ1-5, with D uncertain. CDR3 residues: CASSLAAEDQPQHF. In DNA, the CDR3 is TGTGCCAGCTCATTAGCGGCCGAGGATCAGCCCCAGCATTTT.